This TCR beta chain was sequenced during a study of early stage breast cancer tumors. The overall study: About 80% of the 16 invasive tumors were ER+, PR+ and HER2-. Each sample averaged approximately 9.8-fold read coverage. Study outcomes and limitations: Blood repertoires resembled normal breast more than tumor.

In the case of this clone: Antigen unknown.

Sequenced by immunoSEQ multiplex PCR; TCRdb stores in-frame clones only, minus some. Among tens of thousands of clones, about 70% were seen once, and the ten largest hold 33%. Germline CDR1 KGHSH, CDR2 LQKENI. The CDR3 runs 18 residues. V was pared by 4 bases and J by 4 bases, with 25 bases between. Sequenced: blood. The chain uses TRBV18 and TRBJ2-5; tentatively, D is TRBD2 (6 bases). The receptor comes from a person between 45 and 65 years old with breast cancer. This CDR3 reads CASSRPRDSNLGVETQYF. CDR3 coding DNA: TGTGCCAGCTCACGACCCCGGGACTCAAACCTGGGGGTAGAGACCCAGTACTTC.